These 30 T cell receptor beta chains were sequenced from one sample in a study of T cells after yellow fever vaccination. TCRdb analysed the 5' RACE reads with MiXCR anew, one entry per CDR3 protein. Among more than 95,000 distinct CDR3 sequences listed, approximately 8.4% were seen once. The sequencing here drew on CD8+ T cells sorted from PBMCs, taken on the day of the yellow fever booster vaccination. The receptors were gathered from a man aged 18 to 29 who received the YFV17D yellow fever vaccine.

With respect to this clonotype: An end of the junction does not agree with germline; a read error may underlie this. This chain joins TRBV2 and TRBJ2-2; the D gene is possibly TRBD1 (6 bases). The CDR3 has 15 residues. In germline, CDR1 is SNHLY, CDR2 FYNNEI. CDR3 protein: CASSEAPGVGGELFF. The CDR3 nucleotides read TGTGCCAGCAGCGAAGCGCCAGGGGTCGGCGGGGAGCTGTTTTTT.

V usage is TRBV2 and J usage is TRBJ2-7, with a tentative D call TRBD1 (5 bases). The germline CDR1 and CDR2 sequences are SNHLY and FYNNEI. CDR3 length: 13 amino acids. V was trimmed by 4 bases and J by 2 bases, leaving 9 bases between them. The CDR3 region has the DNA TGTGCCAGCAGTGCAAGCAGGGCCTACGAGCAGTACGTC. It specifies CASSASRAYEQYV.

CDR3 amino acids: CASSQFRAAKNIQYF. CDR3 nucleotide sequence: TGCGCCAGCAGTCAATTCCGGGCGGCCAAAAACATTCAGTACTTC. This chain uses TRBV23-1 with TRBJ2-4; D gene uncertain. TRBV23-1 is annotated as an ORF whose role is uncertain. This CDR3 is 15 amino acids long. V was trimmed by 1 base and J by 1 base, leaving 8 bases between them.

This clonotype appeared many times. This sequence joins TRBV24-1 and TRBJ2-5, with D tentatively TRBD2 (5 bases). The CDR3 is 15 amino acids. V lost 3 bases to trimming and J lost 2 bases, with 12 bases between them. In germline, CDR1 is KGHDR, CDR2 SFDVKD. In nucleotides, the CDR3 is TGTGCCACCAGTGATCCCACGGGGATACAAGAGACCCAGTACTTC. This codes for CATSDPTGIQETQYF.

This CDR3 is CASSQGARDEQYF. The CDR3 DNA is TGCGCCAGCAGCCAAGGGGCCAGAGACGAGCAGTACTTC. This chain links TRBV4-1 with TRBJ2-7, with unresolved D. V was pared by 1 base and J by 5 bases, with 9 bases between. Per germline, CDR1 MGHRA and CDR2 YSYEKL. This CDR3 comprises 13 residues.

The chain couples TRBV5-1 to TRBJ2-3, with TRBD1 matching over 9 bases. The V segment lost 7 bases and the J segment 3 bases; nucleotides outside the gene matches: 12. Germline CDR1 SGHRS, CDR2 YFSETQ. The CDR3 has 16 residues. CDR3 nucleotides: TGCGCCAGCTGGGCCGGGACAGGGTATTTAACAGATACGCAGTATTTT. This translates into CASWAGTGYLTDTQYF.

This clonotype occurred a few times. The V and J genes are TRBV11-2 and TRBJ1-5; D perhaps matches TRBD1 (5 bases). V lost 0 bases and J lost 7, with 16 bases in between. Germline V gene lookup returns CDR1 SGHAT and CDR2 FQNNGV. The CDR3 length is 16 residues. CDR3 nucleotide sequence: TGTGCCAGCAGCTTAGAATTCGGCAAATGGGGCCAGCCCCAGCATTTT. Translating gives CASSLEFGKWGQPQHF.

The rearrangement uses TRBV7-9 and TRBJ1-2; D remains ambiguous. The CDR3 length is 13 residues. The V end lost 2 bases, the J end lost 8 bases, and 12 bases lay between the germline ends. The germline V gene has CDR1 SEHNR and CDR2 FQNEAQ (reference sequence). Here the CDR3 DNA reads TGTGCCAGCAGCTTATCGTACGGGTACGGCTACACCTTC. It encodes CASSLSYGYGYTF.

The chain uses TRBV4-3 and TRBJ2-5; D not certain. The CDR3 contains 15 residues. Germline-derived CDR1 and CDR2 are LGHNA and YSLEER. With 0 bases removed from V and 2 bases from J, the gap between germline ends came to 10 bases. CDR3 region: CASSQDLGLQETQYF. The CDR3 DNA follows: TGCGCCAGCAGCCAAGATCTTGGGTTACAAGAGACCCAGTACTTC.

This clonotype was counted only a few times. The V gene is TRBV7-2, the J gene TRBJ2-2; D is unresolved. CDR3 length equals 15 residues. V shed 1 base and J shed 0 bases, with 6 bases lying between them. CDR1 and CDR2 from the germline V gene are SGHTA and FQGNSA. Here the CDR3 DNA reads TGTGCCAGCAGCTTAGACAGCGCGAACACCGGGGAGCTGTTTTTT. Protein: CASSLDSANTGELFF.

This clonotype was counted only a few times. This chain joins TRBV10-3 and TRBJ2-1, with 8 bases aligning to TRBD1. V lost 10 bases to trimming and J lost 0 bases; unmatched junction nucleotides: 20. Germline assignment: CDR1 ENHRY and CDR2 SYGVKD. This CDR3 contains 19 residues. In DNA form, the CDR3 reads TGTGCCACCCATCCCGGGACAGGAATAATTTTGGGCTCCTACAATGAGCAGTTCTTC. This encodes CATHPGTGIILGSYNEQFF.

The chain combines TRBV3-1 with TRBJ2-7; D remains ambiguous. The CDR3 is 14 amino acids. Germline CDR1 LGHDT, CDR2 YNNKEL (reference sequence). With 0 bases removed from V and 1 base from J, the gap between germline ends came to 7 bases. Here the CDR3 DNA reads TGTGCCAGCAGCCAAGATCGCAGGTCCTACGAGCAGTACTTC. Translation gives CASSQDRRSYEQYF.

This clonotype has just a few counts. In nucleotides, the CDR3 is TGTGCCAGCAGCTCCACCATCTTTGGGGACAACTATGGCTACACCTTC. This gives the protein CASSSTIFGDNYGYTF. The rearrangement links TRBV7-6 to TRBJ1-2, with D possibly TRBD1 on 5 matching bases. The CDR3 is made up of 16 amino acids. CDR1 is SGHVS, CDR2 FNYEAQ, per germline. Trimming took 4 bases from V and 2 from J, leaving 17 bases between them.

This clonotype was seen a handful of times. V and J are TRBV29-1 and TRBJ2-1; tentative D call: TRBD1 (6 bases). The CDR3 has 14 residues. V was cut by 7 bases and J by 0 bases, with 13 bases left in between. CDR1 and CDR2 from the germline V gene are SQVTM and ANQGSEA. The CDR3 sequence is CSATTGASYNEQFF. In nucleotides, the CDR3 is TGCAGCGCTACGACAGGAGCCTCCTACAATGAGCAGTTCTTC.

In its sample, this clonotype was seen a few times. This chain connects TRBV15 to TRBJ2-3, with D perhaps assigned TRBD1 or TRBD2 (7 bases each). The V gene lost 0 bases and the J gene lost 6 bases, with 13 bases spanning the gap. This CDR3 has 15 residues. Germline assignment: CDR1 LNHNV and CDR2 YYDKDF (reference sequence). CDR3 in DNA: TGTGCCACCAGCAGAGAAACGGGGGGACAGGATACGCAGTATTTT. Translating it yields CATSRETGGQDTQYF.

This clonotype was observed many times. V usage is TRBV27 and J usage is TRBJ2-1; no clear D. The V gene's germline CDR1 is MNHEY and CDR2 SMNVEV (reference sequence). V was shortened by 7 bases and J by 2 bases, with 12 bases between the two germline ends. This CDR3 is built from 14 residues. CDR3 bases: TGTGCCAGCACCCCCGGGCGGACCTACAATGAGCAGTTCTTC. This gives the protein CASTPGRTYNEQFF.

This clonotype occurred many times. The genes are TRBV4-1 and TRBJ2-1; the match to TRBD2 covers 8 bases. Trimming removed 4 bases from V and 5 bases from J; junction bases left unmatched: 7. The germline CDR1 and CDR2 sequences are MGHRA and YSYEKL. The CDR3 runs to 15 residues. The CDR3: CASSPFGGADNEQFF. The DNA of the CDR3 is TGCGCCAGCAGCCCATTCGGGGGGGCCGACAATGAGCAGTTCTTC.

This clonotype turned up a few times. The CDR3, as DNA: TGCAGCGTTGACTCGTTGACCGGGGAGCTGTTTTTT. This translates into CSVDSLTGELFF. The chain carries TRBV29-1 and TRBJ2-2; no clear D. The CDR3 covers 12 residues. Germline-derived CDR1 and CDR2 are SQVTM and ANQGSEA. V was cut by 3 bases and J by 5 bases, with 7 bases left in between.

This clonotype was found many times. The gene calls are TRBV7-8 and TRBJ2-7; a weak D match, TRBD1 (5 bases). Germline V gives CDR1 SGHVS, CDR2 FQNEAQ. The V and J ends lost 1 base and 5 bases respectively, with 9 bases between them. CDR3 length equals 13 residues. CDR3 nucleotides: TGTGCCAGCAGCTTAGGGGGCAGGGACGAGCAGTACTTC. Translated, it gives CASSLGGRDEQYF.

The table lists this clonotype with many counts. The CDR3 is CASSYGVTGNTIYF. As DNA, the CDR3 is TGTGCCAGCAGTTACGGAGTGACTGGAAACACCATATATTTT. The chain uses TRBV6-5 and TRBJ1-3; D unresolved. CDR1 and CDR2 (germline): MNHEY, SVGAGI. Trimming left V 2 bases short and J 2 bases short, with 7 bases between. The CDR3 runs to 14 residues.

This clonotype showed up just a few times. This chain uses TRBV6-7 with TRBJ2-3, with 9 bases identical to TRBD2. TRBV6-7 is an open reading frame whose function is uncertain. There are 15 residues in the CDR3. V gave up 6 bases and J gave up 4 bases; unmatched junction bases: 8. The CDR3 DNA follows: TGTGCCAGCAGAACGAGACTAGCGGTCCCAGATACGCAGTATTTT. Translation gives CASRTRLAVPDTQYF.

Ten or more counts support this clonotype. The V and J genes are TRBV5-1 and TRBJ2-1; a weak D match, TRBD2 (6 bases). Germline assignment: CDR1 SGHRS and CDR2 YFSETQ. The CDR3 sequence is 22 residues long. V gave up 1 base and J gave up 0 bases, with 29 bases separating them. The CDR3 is CASSLRGYQSRTLITSYNEQFF. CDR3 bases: TGCGCCAGCAGCTTGCGGGGGTATCAATCCCGTACTCTCATTACCTCCTACAATGAGCAGTTCTTC. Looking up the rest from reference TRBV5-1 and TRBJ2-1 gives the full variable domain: KAGVTQTPRYLIKTRGQQVTLSCSPISGHRSVSWYQQTPGQGLQFLFEYFSETQRNKGNFPGRFSGRQFSNSRSEMNVSTLELGDSALYLCASSLRGYQSRTLITSYNEQFFGPGTRLTVL.

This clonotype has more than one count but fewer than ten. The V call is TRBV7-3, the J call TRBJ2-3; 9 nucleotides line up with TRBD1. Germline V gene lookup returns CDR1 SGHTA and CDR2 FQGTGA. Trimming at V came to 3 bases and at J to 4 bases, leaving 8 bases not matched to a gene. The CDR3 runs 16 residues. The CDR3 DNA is TGTGCCAGCAGCTTGACAGGGGGATTTCCCCCAGATACGCAGTATTTT. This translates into CASSLTGGFPPDTQYF.

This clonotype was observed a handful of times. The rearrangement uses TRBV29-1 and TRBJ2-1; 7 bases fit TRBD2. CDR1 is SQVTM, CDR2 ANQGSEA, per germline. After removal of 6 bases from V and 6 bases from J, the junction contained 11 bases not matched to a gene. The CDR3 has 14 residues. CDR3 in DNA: TGCAGCGTCCCGCTCGGGGGGTCACCCAATGAGCAGTTCTTC. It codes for CSVPLGGSPNEQFF.

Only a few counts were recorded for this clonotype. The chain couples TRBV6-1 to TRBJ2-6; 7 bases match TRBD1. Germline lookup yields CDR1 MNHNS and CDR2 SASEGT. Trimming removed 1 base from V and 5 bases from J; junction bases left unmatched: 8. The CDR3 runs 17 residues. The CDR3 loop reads CASSEGFGDSRANVLTF. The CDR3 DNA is TGTGCCAGCAGTGAAGGCTTCGGGGACAGTCGGGCCAACGTCCTGACTTTC.

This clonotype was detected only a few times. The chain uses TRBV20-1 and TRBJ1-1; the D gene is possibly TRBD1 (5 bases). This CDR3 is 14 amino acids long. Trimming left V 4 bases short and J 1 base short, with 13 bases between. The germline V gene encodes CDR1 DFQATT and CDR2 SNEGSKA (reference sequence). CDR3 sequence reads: CSATRDAENTEAFF. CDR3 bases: TGCAGTGCTACCCGGGACGCCGAGAACACTGAAGCTTTCTTT.

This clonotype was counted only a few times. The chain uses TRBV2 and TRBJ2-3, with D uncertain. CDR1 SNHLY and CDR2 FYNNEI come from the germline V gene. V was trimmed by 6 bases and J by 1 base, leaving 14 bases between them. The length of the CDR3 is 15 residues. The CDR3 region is CASRGSKSRTDTQYF. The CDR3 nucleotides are TGTGCCAGCAGGGGCAGTAAATCCCGCACAGATACGCAGTATTTT.

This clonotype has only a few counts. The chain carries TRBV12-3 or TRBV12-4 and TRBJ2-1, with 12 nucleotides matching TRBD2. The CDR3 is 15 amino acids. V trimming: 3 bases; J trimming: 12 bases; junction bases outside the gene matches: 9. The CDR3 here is CASSLLAGGFGGQFF. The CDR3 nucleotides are TGTGCCAGCAGTTTGCTAGCGGGGGGGTTCGGAGGGCAGTTCTTC.

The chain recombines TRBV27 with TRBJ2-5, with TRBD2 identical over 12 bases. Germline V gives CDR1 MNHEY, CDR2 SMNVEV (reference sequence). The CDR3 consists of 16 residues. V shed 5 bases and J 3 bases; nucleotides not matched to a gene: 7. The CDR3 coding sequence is TGTGCCAGCAGTATAACTAGCGGGGGGCTGGAAGAGACCCAGTACTTC. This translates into CASSITSGGLEETQYF.

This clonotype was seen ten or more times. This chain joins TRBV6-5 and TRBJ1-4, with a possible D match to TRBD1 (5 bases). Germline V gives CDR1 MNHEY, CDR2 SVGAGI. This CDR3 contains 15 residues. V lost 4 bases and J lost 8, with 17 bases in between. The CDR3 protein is CASSLQVPPAEKLFF. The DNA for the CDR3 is TGTGCCAGCAGTTTACAGGTTCCACCCGCAGAAAAACTGTTTTTT.